The 25 T cell receptor beta chains reported below all come from one sample, sequenced in a study of blood T cell repertoires in COVID-19. Sequencing was performed with immunoSEQ multiplex PCR; in TCRdb, only in-frame clones are kept and a portion is missing. The repertoire includes about 200,000 clones, about 82% of them detected once, and about 6% sits in the top ten. Sequencing was done on a sample of PBMCs or T cells enriched from blood (not recorded which). These TCRs come from a man in his forties with acute COVID-19.

The chain combines TRBV30 with TRBJ1-1, with a tentative D call TRBD1 (6 bases). The CDR3 is 12 amino acids. The V gene's germline CDR1 is GTSNPN and CDR2 SVGIG (reference sequence). The germline V and J ends were trimmed by 1 base and 10 bases, with 13 bases remaining between them. CDR3 nucleotide sequence: TGTGCCTGGAGTGGGACAGACAGTCGAGCTTTCTTT. Its translation: CAWSGTDSRAFF.

The chain is built from TRBV6-2 or TRBV6-3 and TRBJ1-5; D gene ambiguous. The CDR3 covers 12 residues. Germline-derived CDR1 and CDR2 are MNHEY and SVGEGT. V was cut by 5 bases and J by 4 bases, with 6 bases left in between. DNA for the CDR3: TGTGCCAGCAGTACAAGTAATCAGCCCCAGCATTTT. This gives the protein CASSTSNQPQHF.

The chain joins TRBV9 to TRBJ1-4, with unresolved D. Germline V lookup: CDR1 SGDLS, CDR2 YYNGEE. V lost 0 bases and J 0 bases, leaving 15 bases between the germline ends. The CDR3 runs 18 residues. The CDR3 DNA reads TGTGCCAGCAGCGTAGGTTTCACAGCACCCTCAACTAATGAAAAACTGTTTTTT. It encodes CASSVGFTAPSTNEKLFF.

The chain is built from TRBV5-4 and TRBJ2-2; 11 nucleotides align to TRBD2. Trimming took 5 bases from V and 7 from J; bases not matched to a gene: 10. Germline-derived CDR1 and CDR2 are SGHNT and YYREEE (reference sequence). CDR3 length equals 16 residues. DNA of the CDR3: TGTGCCAGCAGTTTCGGTATACTAGCGGGAGTCGGGGAGCTGTTTTTT. This sequence encodes CASSFGILAGVGELFF. The complete variable domain, with remaining parts taken from reference TRBV5-4 and TRBJ2-2, reads ETGVTQSPTHLIKTRGQQVTLRCSSQSGHNTVSWYQQALGQGPQFIFQYYREEENGRGNFPPRFSGLQFPNYSSELNVNALELDDSALYLCASSFGILAGVGELFFGEGSRLTVL.

J is TRBJ2-2 and V is TRBV6-4; maybe TRBD2 (6 bases). There are 15 residues in the CDR3. Trimming shortened V by 2 bases and J by 3 bases, and 10 bases separated the two germline ends. Germline CDR1 is MRHNA and CDR2 is SNTAGT. CDR3 in amino acids: CASSDKGLYTGELFF. DNA for the CDR3: TGTGCCAGCAGTGACAAGGGACTCTACACCGGGGAGCTGTTTTTT.

The rearrangement uses TRBV9 and TRBJ2-7; D gene ambiguous. Germline loops: CDR1 SGDLS, CDR2 YYNGEE. V was shortened by 3 bases and J by 0 bases, with 7 bases between the two germline ends. The CDR3 has 13 amino acids. The CDR3 DNA reads as TGTGCCAGCAGCGATCCCTACTCCTACGAGCAGTACTTC. It specifies CASSDPYSYEQYF.

The chain couples TRBV3-1 (or the pseudogene TRBV3-2) to TRBJ2-7, with 10 positions matching TRBD2. The V gene end was trimmed by 3 bases and the J gene end by 5 bases; junction bases not matched to a gene: 7. The CDR3 has 15 residues. The V gene's germline CDR1 is LGHDT and CDR2 YNNKEL (reference sequence). The CDR3 reads CASSQTGLASHEQYF. The CDR3 nucleotides are TGTGCCAGCAGCCAGACGGGACTAGCGTCCCACGAGCAGTACTTC.

The chain uses TRBV2 and TRBJ2-5; a possible D gene is TRBD2 (6 bases). Germline loops: CDR1 SNHLY, CDR2 FYNNEI. Trimming shortened V by 5 bases and J by 6 bases, and 19 bases separated the two germline ends. CDR3 length: 15 residues. The CDR3 nucleotides are TGTGCCAGCAGTCCCCGAGGCGGGATAGGAAAGACCCAGTACTTC. This codes for CASSPRGGIGKTQYF.

The chain recombines TRBV4-2 with TRBJ1-2, with D unclear. The germline V gene encodes CDR1 LGHNA and CDR2 YNFKEQ. The CDR3 loop spans 14 amino acids. Deletions cut 2 bases from V and 8 bases from J, with 15 bases between. The CDR3 DNA reads as TGTGCCAGCAGCCAAACCCTTAGTGGTGAAGGCTACACCTTC. Amino acid sequence: CASSQTLSGEGYTF.

The chain couples TRBV15 to TRBJ2-5, with D perhaps matching TRBD2 (6 bases). Looked up from germline, CDR1 is LNHNV and CDR2 is YYDKDF (reference sequence). CDR3 length: 13 amino acids. V gave up 11 bases and J gave up 5 bases, with 18 bases separating them. CDR3 DNA sequence: TGTGCCGCGGGGAGAGGGCAGGTGGAGACCCAGTACTTC. Translating it yields CAAGRGQVETQYF. The entire variable domain, with the rest obtained from reference TRBV15 and TRBJ2-5, is as follows: DAMVIQNPRYQVTQFGKPVTLSCSQTLNHNVMYWYQQKSSQAPKLLFHYYDKDFNNEADTPDNFQSRRPNTSFCFLDIRSPGLGDTAMYLCAAGRGQVETQYFGPGTRLLVL.

The chain carries TRBV5-5 and TRBJ2-3; the match to TRBD2 covers 9 bases. This CDR3 region has 17 residues. The V and J ends lost 4 bases and 4 bases, in that order; junction bases with no gene match: 13. Germline CDR1 reads SGHKS; CDR2 reads YYEKEE (reference sequence). The CDR3 reads CASSPEASSGVPDTQYF. For the CDR3, the DNA is TGTGCCAGCAGCCCCGAGGCGTCTAGCGGGGTCCCAGATACGCAGTATTTT. The variable domain in full, completed from reference TRBV5-5 and TRBJ2-3, reads DAGVTQSPTHLIKTRGQQVTLRCSPISGHKSVSWYQQVLGQGPQFIFQYYEKEERGRGNFPDRFSARQFPNYSSELNVNALLLGDSALYLCASSPEASSGVPDTQYFGPGTRLTVL.

The chain joins TRBV28 to TRBJ2-1; 8 bases agree with TRBD2. The CDR3 totals 16 residues. Trimming at V came to 4 bases and at J to 0 bases, leaving 5 bases not matched to a gene. The germline CDR1 and CDR2 sequences are MDHEN and SYDVKM. The CDR3 here is CASSSLAGLSYNEQFF. CDR3 bases: TGTGCCAGCAGTTCTTTAGCGGGACTCTCCTACAATGAGCAGTTCTTC. Full variable domain (rest looked up from reference TRBV28 and TRBJ2-1): DVKVTQSSRYLVKRTGEKVFLECVQDMDHENMFWYRQDPGLGLRLIYFSYDVKMKEKGDIPEGYSVSREKKERFSLILESASTNQTSMYLCASSSLAGLSYNEQFFGPGTRLTVL.

The chain has TRBV27 and TRBJ2-3, with 8 nucleotides matching TRBD2. V shed 4 bases, J shed 1 base, and the junction held 10 bases outside the gene matches. In germline, CDR1 is MNHEY, CDR2 SMNVEV (reference sequence). This CDR3 region has 17 residues. CDR3 sequence reads: CASSSYGIAGRTDTQYF. The CDR3 DNA reads as TGTGCCAGCAGTTCCTACGGGATAGCGGGGCGCACAGATACGCAGTATTTT.

The chain combines TRBV6-5 with TRBJ1-2; no firm D call. This CDR3 comprises 12 residues. In germline, CDR1 is MNHEY, CDR2 SVGAGI. Between the trimmed V and J ends, which lost 6 bases and 2 bases, there was a span of 7 bases. The DNA for the CDR3 is TGTGCCAGCAGCCAACTGAACTATGGCTACACCTTC. Protein product: CASSQLNYGYTF.

This clone was found a few times. V gene TRBV29-1 combines with J gene TRBJ1-5; 7 bases agree with TRBD1. The CDR3 runs to 12 residues. After removal of 5 bases from V and 6 bases from J, the junction contained 4 bases not matched to a gene. Per the germline V gene, CDR1 is SQVTM and CDR2 is ANQGSEA. CDR3 bases: TGCAGCGTTCGACAGGGAAGTCAGCCCCAGCATTTT. Residues: CSVRQGSQPQHF.

The chain joins TRBV9 to TRBJ2-2; 10 bases fit TRBD2. CDR3 length: 18 amino acids. Germline CDR1 is SGDLS and CDR2 is YYNGEE. J lost 4 bases, V lost 0 bases, and 9 bases had no gene match. The CDR3 loop reads CASSVAGLAGVITGELFF. The CDR3 DNA reads TGTGCCAGCAGCGTAGCTGGCCTAGCGGGAGTTATCACCGGGGAGCTGTTTTTT.

V and J are TRBV28 and TRBJ2-6; 10 positions agree with TRBD1. Germline V lookup: CDR1 MDHEN, CDR2 SYDVKM. This CDR3 has 17 amino acids. The ends lost 5 bases at V and 0 bases at J; junction bases unmatched: 4. The CDR3 region is CASSPGTGDSGANVLTF. The CDR3 region has the DNA TGTGCCAGCAGTCCCGGGACAGGGGACTCTGGGGCCAACGTCCTGACTTTC.

This sequence joins TRBV6-5 and TRBJ1-6; TRBD1 matches 8 bases. The CDR3 consists of 14 residues. J was trimmed by 7 bases and V by 5 bases; bases with no gene match: 4. CDR1 MNHEY and CDR2 SVGAGI come from the germline V gene. The CDR3, as DNA: TGTGCCAGCAGTCGGGACAGGATGAATTCACCCCTCCACTTT. The encoded protein is CASSRDRMNSPLHF.

This sequence joins TRBV27 and TRBJ2-7; D possibly corresponds to TRBD1 (6 bases). CDR1 and CDR2 from the germline V gene are MNHEY and SMNVEV (reference sequence). This CDR3 spans 15 amino acids. V dropped 3 bases and J dropped 6 bases, with 18 bases sitting between them. The DNA for the CDR3 is TGTGCCAGCAGTTTCACGAGCCTCAGGGGTGGCGAGCAGTACTTC. Protein: CASSFTSLRGGEQYF.

The V call is TRBV2, the J call TRBJ1-2; D is perhaps TRBD1 (5 bases). V was clipped by 7 bases and J by 4 bases, with 16 bases between them. CDR3 size: 14 residues. Germline CDR1 and CDR2: SNHLY and FYNNEI. CDR3 amino acids: CASIAGPGGYGYTF. The CDR3 DNA reads TGTGCCAGCATTGCCGGGCCCGGGGGCTATGGCTACACCTTC.

The chain employs TRBV19 and TRBJ2-1; 8 positions match TRBD1. CDR1 is LNHDA and CDR2 is SQIVND in the germline V gene (reference sequence). J lost 8 bases, V lost 2 bases, and 8 bases had no gene match. The CDR3 totals 15 residues. The CDR3 sequence: CASSISQGAHDEQFF. In DNA form, the CDR3 reads TGTGCCAGTAGTATAAGCCAGGGGGCGCACGATGAGCAGTTCTTC.

This chain connects TRBV5-1 to TRBJ1-6, with D maybe TRBD1 (5 bases). The CDR3 has 15 residues. With 1 base removed from V and 10 bases from J, the gap between germline ends came to 15 bases. Germline CDR1 reads SGHRS; CDR2 reads YFSETQ. The CDR3 loop is CASSLRTGEGSPLHF. The DNA of the CDR3 is TGCGCCAGCAGCTTGAGAACAGGTGAAGGCTCACCCCTCCACTTT.

This chain uses TRBV21-1 with TRBJ1-2. TRBV21-1 is tagged as a pseudogene. The CDR3 totals 14 residues. The CDR3 region has the DNA TGTGCCAGCATCAAAATCGGGGTTCACTATGGCTACACCTTC. As protein: CASIKIGVHYGYTF.

This clone was counted once. The J gene is TRBJ2-3, the V gene TRBV5-6; 13 bases match TRBD2. Germline V CDR1 and CDR2: SGHDT, YYEEEE. The V gene end was trimmed by 6 bases and the J gene end by 7 bases; junction bases not matched to a gene: 11. The CDR3 covers 16 residues. The CDR3 loop is CASTQGLAGLMNTQYF. CDR3 bases: TGTGCCAGCACCCAGGGACTAGCGGGATTAATGAATACGCAGTATTTT.

This clone was seen more than once but under ten times. This sequence joins TRBV7-2 and TRBJ1-4, with a tentative D call TRBD1 (5 bases). The germline V gene encodes CDR1 SGHTA and CDR2 FQGNSA. This CDR3 contains 15 residues. V was clipped by 2 bases and J by 8 bases, with 15 bases between them. CDR3: CASSLSGGWTEKLFF. The CDR3 DNA follows: TGTGCCAGCAGCTTAAGTGGGGGGTGGACCGAAAAACTGTTTTTT.